This T cell receptor (beta chain) emerged from a study of response to subunit inactivated influenza vaccine. This clonotype has more than one count but fewer than ten. Its antigen is not known. Study-wide results and limits: The authors offered the suggestion that each seasonal influenza vaccination recruits few new T cells.

In TCRdb, the RT-PCR reads were re-called with MiXCR into one record per CDR3 protein. Here the sample spans more than 600,000 distinct CDR3 sequences, 18% being singletons. Trimming stripped 4 bases from V and 6 bases from J, with 10 bases between. Germline V gene sequence: CDR1 SQVTM, CDR2 ANQGSEA. This CDR3 is 12 amino acids long. This clonotype originated in a man in his fifties or sixties who received an inactivated influenza vaccine. J is TRBJ2-1 and V is TRBV29-1; no definite D call. Sequenced here: PBMCs from blood, sampled 4 to 6 days after vaccination. The CDR3 DNA reads as TGCAGCGTTGGCCTAAGCCGCAATGAGCAGTTCTTC. This codes for CSVGLSRNEQFF.